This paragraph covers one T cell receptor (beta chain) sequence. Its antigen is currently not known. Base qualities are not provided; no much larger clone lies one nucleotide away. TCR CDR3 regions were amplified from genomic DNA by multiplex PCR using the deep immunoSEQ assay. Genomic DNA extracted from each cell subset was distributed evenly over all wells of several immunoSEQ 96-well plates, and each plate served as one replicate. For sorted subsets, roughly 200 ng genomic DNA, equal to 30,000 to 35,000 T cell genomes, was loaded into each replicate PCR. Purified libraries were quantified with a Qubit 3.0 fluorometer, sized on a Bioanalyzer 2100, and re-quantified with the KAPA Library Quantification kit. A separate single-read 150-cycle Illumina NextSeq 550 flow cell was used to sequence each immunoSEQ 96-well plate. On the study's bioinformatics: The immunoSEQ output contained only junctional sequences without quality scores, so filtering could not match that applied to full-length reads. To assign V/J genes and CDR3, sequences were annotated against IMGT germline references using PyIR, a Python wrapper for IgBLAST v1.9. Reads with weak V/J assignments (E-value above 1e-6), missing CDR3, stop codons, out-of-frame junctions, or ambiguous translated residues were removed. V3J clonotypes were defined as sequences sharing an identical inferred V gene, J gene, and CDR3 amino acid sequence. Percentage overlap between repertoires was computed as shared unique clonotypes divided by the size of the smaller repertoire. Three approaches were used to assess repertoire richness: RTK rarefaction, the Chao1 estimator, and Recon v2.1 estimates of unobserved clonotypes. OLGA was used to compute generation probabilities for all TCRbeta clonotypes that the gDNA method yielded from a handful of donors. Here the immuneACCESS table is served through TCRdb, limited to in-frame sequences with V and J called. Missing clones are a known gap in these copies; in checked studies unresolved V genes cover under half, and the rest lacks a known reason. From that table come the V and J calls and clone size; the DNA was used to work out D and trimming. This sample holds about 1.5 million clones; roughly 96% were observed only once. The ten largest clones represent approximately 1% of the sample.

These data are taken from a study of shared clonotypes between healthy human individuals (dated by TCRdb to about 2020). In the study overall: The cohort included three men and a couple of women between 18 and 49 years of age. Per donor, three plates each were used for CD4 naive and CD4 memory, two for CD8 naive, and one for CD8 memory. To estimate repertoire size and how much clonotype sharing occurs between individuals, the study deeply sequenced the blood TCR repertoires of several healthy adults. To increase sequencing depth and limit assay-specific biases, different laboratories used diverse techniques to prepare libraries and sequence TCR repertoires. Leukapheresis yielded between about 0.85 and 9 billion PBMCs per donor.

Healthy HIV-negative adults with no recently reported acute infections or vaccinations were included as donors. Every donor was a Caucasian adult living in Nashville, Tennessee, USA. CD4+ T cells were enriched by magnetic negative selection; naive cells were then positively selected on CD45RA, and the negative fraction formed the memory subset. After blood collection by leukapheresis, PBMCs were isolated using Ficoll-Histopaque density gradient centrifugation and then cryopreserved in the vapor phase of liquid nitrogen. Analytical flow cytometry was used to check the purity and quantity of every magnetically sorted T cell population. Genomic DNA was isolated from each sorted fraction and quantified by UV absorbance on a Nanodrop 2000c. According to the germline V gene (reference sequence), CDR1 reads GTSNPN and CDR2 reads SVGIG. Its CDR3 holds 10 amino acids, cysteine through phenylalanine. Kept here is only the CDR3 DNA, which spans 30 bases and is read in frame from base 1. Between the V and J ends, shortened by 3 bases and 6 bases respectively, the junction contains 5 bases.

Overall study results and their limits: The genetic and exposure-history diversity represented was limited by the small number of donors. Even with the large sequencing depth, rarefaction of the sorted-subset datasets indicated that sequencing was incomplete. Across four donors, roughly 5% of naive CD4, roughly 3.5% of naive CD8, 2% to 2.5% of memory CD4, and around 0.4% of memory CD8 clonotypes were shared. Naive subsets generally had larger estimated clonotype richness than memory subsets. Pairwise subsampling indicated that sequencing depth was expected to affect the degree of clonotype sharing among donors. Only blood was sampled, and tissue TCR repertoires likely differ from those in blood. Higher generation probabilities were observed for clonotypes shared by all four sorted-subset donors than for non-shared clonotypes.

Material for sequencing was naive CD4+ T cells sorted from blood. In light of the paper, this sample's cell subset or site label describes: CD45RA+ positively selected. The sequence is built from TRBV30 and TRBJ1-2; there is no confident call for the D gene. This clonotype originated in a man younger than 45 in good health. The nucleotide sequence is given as TGTGCCTGGAGCAGAAATGGCTACACCTTC. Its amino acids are CAWSRNGYTF. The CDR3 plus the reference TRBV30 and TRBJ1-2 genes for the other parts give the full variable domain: SQTIHQWPATLVQPVGSPLSLECTVEGTSNPNLYWYRQAAGRGLQLLFYSVGIGQISSEVPQNLSASRPQDRQFILSSKKLLLSDSGFYLCAWSRNGYTFGSGTRLTVV.